This entry describes one T cell receptor beta chain. The source of the sample is a study of blood T cells in healthy people across ages. The germline CDR1 and CDR2 sequences are MNHEY and SVGEGT. The CDR3 has 19 residues. J was trimmed by 2 bases and V by 6 bases; bases with no gene match: 19. Using a J-beta primer mix together with a sample-barcoded 5' primer, a second PCR was run for roughly 7 to 11 cycles. TCRdb reanalysed the 5' RACE reads using MiXCR and keeps one entry per CDR3 protein. This table holds 1.5 million to 2 million distinct CDR3 sequences, about two fifths found once. The specimen was blood. The chain combines TRBV6-2 or TRBV6-3 with TRBJ1-5; 7 bases are a match to TRBD1. This clonotype was sampled from a human donor in good health. The chain's CDR3 is CASSDFPGQMSLGNQPQHF. CDR3 DNA sequence: TGTGCCAGCAGCGATTTCCCGGGACAGATGAGCTTAGGCAATCAGCCCCAGCATTTT.